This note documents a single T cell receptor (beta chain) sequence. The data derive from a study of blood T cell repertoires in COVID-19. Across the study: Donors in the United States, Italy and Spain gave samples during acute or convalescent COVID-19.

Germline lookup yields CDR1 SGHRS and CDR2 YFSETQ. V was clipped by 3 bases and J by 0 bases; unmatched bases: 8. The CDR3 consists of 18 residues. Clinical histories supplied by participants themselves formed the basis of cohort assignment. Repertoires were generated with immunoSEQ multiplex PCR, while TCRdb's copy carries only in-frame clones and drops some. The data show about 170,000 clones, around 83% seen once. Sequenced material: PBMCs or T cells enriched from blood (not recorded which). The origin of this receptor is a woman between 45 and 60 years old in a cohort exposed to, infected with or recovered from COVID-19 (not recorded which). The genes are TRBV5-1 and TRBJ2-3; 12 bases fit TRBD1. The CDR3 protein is CASSSGTGGYFSTDTQYF. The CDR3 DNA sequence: TGCGCCAGCAGCTCCGGGACAGGGGGCTATTTTAGCACAGATACGCAGTATTTT.